These T cell receptor beta chains were read from a single sample in a study of blood T cell repertoires in COVID-19. Here immunoSEQ multiplex PCR was the method, and the copy in TCRdb shows in-frame clones only, minus some. Among a few hundred thousand clones listed, around 87% were seen once. Sequencing was carried out using peripheral blood. The receptors come from a man in his sixties who had recovered from COVID-19. Both conserved end residues are part of each CDR3.

V gene: TRBV11-2
J gene: TRBJ1-4
CDR3 protein: CASSAGGLGEKLFF

V gene: TRBV18
J gene: TRBJ2-3
CDR3 protein: CASSPPSGRVTDTQYF

V gene: TRBV6-2/TRBV6-3
J gene: TRBJ2-7
CDR3 protein: CASSSHRARDEQYF

V gene: TRBV28
J gene: TRBJ2-7
CDR3 protein: CASSPSLAGTGEQYF

V gene: TRBV7-9
J gene: TRBJ2-7
CDR3 protein: CASSSGGSIYEQYF

V gene: TRBV12-3/TRBV12-4
J gene: TRBJ2-7
CDR3 protein: CASMGQGAGEQYF

V gene: TRBV18
J gene: TRBJ2-1
CDR3 protein: CASSPLGQGAGEQFF

V gene: TRBV4-2
J gene: TRBJ1-2
CDR3 protein: CASSQRSSGLFNYTF

V gene: TRBV6-2/TRBV6-3
J gene: TRBJ1-2
CDR3 protein: CASSYNWADPANYGYTF

V gene: TRBV7-2
J gene: TRBJ1-5
CDR3 protein: CASSTAGTGVQPQHF

V gene: TRBV5-1
J gene: TRBJ2-5
CDR3 protein: CASSTGPSEETQYF

V gene: TRBV2
J gene: TRBJ2-7
CDR3 protein: CAGTRGGLRAPEQYF

V gene: TRBV20-1
J gene: TRBJ1-2
CDR3 protein: CSASQGNGYTF

V gene: TRBV28
J gene: TRBJ1-5
CDR3 protein: CASSSGDQPQHF

V gene: TRBV27
J gene: TRBJ2-1
CDR3 protein: CANGELAREQFF

V gene: TRBV5-5
J gene: TRBJ1-3
CDR3 protein: CASSATAGTKGNTIYF

V gene: TRBV19
J gene: TRBJ2-7
CDR3 protein: CASSPRTGGISYEQYF

V gene: TRBV5-4
J gene: TRBJ1-1
CDR3 protein: CASSLVQGIAEAFF

V gene: TRBV12-3/TRBV12-4
J gene: TRBJ2-1
CDR3 protein: CASSLDSPEQFF

V gene: TRBV6-2/TRBV6-3
J gene: TRBJ2-3
CDR3 protein: CASSYSGTSTDTQYF

V gene: TRBV4-1
J gene: TRBJ1-2
CDR3 protein: CASSQASRDYGYTF

V gene: TRBV2
J gene: TRBJ2-1
CDR3 protein: CASREGLARYNEQFF

V gene: TRBV28
J gene: TRBJ2-7
CDR3 protein: CASSLLKRDPGFYEQYF

V gene: TRBV3-1/TRBV3-2
J gene: TRBJ2-7
CDR3 protein: CASSPSKGASEQYF

V gene: TRBV9
J gene: TRBJ1-6
CDR3 protein: CASSVEGVNSPLHF

V gene: TRBV5-1
J gene: TRBJ1-5
CDR3 protein: CASSLGSNQPQHF

V gene: TRBV24-1
J gene: TRBJ1-5
CDR3 protein: CATRGQFPGINQPQHF

V gene: TRBV30
J gene: TRBJ1-5
CDR3 protein: CAWSEQGPQPQHF

V gene: TRBV7-2
J gene: TRBJ1-1
CDR3 protein: CASNVGEVENTEAFF

V gene: TRBV29-1
J gene: TRBJ2-7
CDR3 protein: CSHTTHSYEQYF

V gene: TRBV11-2
J gene: TRBJ2-7
CDR3 protein: CASSLDDFQGREQYF